The sequence of this T cell receptor (beta chain) was determined in a study of T cells in Graves' hyperthyroidism and ophthalmopathy. Findings and caveats of the study: Model predictions of ophthalmopathy came a median around 6.5 months before onset.

The CDR3 has 13 amino acids. Trimming removed 2 bases at V and 4 bases at J, with 7 bases between. The germline gives CDR1 MNHEY, CDR2 SVGEGT. There were TCR beta CDR3 regions amplified from RNA transcripts. First-round RT-PCR targeting the TCR CDR3 was performed with the HTBI primer set. TCRdb reanalysed the multiplex PCR reads using MiXCR and keeps one entry per CDR3 protein. This table has roughly 750,000 distinct CDR3 sequences, approximately 16% appearing once. This clonotype was observed at least ten times. The target antigen is unknown. The sequence was collected from a man younger than 35 with Graves' hyperthyroidism. Source material: blood. V is TRBV6-2 or TRBV6-3 and J is TRBJ2-3; D not resolved. The CDR3 DNA follows: TGTGCCAGCAGTTACGGAAGAGCAGATACGCAGTATTTT. Amino acids: CASSYGRADTQYF.